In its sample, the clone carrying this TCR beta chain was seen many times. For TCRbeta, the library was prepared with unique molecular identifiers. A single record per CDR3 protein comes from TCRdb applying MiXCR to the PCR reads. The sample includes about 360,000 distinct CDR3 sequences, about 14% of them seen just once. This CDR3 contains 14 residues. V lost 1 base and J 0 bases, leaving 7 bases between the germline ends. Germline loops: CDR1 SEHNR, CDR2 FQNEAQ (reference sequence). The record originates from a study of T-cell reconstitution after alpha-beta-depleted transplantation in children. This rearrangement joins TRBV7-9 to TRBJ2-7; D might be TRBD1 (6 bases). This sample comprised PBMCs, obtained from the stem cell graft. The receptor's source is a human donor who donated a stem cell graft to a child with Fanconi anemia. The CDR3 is CASSLEGDSYEQYF. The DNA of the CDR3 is TGTGCCAGCAGCTTAGAGGGGGACTCCTACGAGCAGTACTTC.